These 4 T cell receptor beta chains came from one sample sequenced in a study of CD8 T cells in ankylosing spondylitis. These receptors have no identified antigens. MiXCR, applied by TCRdb to the 5' RACE reads, yields one record per CDR3 protein. The sample holds about 440,000 distinct CDR3 sequences, approximately 17% seen once. Study-level results: For ankylosing spondylitis blood, a TCR beta motif of under 10 highly homologous variants appeared characteristic.

Sequencing input: blood, either unsorted or a sorted T cell fraction (not recorded which). All receptors derive from a male donor with ankylosing spondylitis.

This clonotype was found a few times. The chain couples TRBV20-1 to TRBJ1-1; 10 bases agree with TRBD1. The CDR3 has 15 amino acids. The germline gives CDR1 DFQATT, CDR2 SNEGSKA (reference sequence). Trimming took 2 bases from V and 7 from J; bases not matched to a gene: 10. Here the CDR3 reads CSARSRDRGQFEAFF. The CDR3 coding sequence is TGCAGTGCTAGATCCCGGGACAGGGGCCAATTTGAAGCTTTCTTT.

The V call is TRBV5-1, the J call TRBJ2-7; 7 nucleotides line up with TRBD2. The CDR3 covers 14 residues. Germline-derived CDR1 and CDR2 are SGHRS and YFSETQ. Losses at the gene ends were 3 bases for V and 1 base for J; bases not matched to a gene: 4. CDR3 DNA: TGCGCCAGCAGCTCCAGCGGGAATTCCTACGAGCAGTACTTC. This sequence encodes CASSSSGNSYEQYF.

This clonotype has just a few counts. This chain uses TRBV14 with TRBJ2-7; 7 positions agree with TRBD1. This CDR3 contains 15 residues. With 5 bases clipped from V and 7 bases from J, the junction kept 14 bases outside the gene matches. Looked up from germline, CDR1 is SGHDN and CDR2 is FVKESK. In DNA, the CDR3 is TGTGCCAGCAGCGGAGGAGCTGGACAGGCCCGGGAGCAGTACTTC. Its translation: CASSGGAGQAREQYF. Using reference TRBV14 and TRBJ2-7 for the parts outside the CDR3, the full variable domain is EAGVTQFPSHSVIEKGQTVTLRCDPISGHDNLYWYRRVMGKEIKFLLHFVKESKQDESGMPNNRFLAERTGGTYSTLKVQPAELEDSGVYFCASSGGAGQAREQYFGPGTRLTVT.

This clonotype has a handful of counts. At one boundary the junction diverges from the germline segment, which might be a read error. V and J are TRBV7-9 and TRBJ2-5; TRBD2 agrees at 8 bases. The germline CDR1 and CDR2 sequences are SEHNR and FQNEAQ (reference sequence). The CDR3 length is 13 residues. In DNA, the CDR3 is TGTGCCAGCAGCATAGCGGGACAAGAGACCCAGTACTTC. It translates to CASSIAGQETQYF.